This section outlines one T cell receptor beta chain sequence together with its context. The data originate from a study of blood T cell repertoires in COVID-19. Study-wide background: Acute and convalescent COVID-19 specimens originated in the United States, Italy and Spain. Sample material is recorded as cDNA or gDNA derived from T cells, B-cell-depleted T cells, or PBMCs.

Authors' methods: Reference gene primer amplification gave nucleated cell count estimates. The method was immunoSEQ multiplex PCR; TCRdb's version includes in-frame clones alone and lacks a portion of them. That table supplies the V and J calls and clone size; D and trimming were determined from the DNA. The sample holds around 130,000 clones, about four fifths seen once. The CDR3 covers 14 residues. Germline loops: CDR1 MNHEY, CDR2 SVGAGI. After removal of 5 bases from V and 3 bases from J, the junction contained 5 bases not matched to a gene. The chain is built from TRBV6-5 and TRBJ1-1, with TRBD1 matching 8 bases. The clonotype originates from a man in his fifties or sixties with active or convalescent COVID-19. Material: peripheral blood. This CDR3 reads CASSLQGGHTEAFF. In DNA, the CDR3 is TGTGCCAGCAGTCTACAGGGGGGCCACACTGAAGCTTTCTTT.